This entry is about one T cell receptor (beta chain). What it recognizes is unknown. Donor samples were obtained from healthy Caucasian individuals from Russia, aged about 6 to 95. Every participating donor contributed 9.5 to 10 milliliters of peripheral blood through a draw. Each sample provided at least 5 micrograms of extracted total RNA. CDR3 length: 15 residues. Trimming at V came to 6 bases and at J to 6 bases, leaving 10 bases not matched to a gene. Germline V gives CDR1 LGHNA, CDR2 YNFKEQ. The second PCR ran roughly 6 to 11 cycles with a sample-barcoded 5' primer and J-beta primers. A single record per CDR3 protein comes from TCRdb applying MiXCR to the 5' RACE reads. The repertoire holds some 1.6 million distinct CDR3 sequences, with roughly 32% as singletons. The data are from a study of blood T cells in healthy people across ages. Study-level findings and limits: Naive CD4+ cell counts and diversity both ran higher in long-lived than in aged donors.

Sequenced sample: blood. This clonotype was sampled from a young woman in good health. The V call is TRBV4-2, the J call TRBJ2-2, with TRBD1 matching over 7 bases. The CDR3 protein is CASRRGTAFPGELFF. CDR3 sequence (DNA): TGTGCCAGCAGACGAGGGACAGCCTTTCCCGGGGAGCTGTTTTTT.